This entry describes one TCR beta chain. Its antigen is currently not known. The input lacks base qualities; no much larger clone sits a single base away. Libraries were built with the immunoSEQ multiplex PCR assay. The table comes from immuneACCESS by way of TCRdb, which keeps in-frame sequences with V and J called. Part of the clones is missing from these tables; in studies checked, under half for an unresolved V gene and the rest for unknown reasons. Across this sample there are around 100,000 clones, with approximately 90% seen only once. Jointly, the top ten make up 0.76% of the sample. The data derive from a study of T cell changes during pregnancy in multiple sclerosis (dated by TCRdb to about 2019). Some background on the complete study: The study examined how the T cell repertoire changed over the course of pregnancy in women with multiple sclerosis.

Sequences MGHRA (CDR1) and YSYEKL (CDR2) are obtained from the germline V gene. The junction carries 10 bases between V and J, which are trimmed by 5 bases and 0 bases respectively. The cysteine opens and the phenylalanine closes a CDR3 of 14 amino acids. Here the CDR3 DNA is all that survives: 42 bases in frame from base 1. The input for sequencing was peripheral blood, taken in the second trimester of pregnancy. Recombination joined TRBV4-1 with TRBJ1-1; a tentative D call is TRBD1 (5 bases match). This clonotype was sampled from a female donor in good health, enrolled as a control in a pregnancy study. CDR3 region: CASSTRQLNTEAFF. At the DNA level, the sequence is TGCGCCAGCAGCACCCGACAGCTGAACACTGAAGCTTTCTTT.